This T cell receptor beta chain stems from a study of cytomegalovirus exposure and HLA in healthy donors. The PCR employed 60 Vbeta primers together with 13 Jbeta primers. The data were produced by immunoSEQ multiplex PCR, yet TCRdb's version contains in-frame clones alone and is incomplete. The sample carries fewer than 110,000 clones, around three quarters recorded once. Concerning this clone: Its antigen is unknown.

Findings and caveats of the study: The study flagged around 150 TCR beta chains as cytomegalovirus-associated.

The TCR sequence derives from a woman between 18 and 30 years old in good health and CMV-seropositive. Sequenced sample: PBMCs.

The CDR3 sequence: CASSLSQGPGAKNIQYF. The CDR3 coding sequence is TGTGCCAGCAGCTTATCACAGGGGCCGGGGGCCAAAAACATTCAGTACTTC. This chain joins TRBV7-2 and TRBJ2-4; TRBD1 matches 7 bases. V lost 2 bases, J lost 1 base, and 8 bases stayed unmatched. CDR3 length equals 17 residues. Germline V gives CDR1 SGHTA, CDR2 FQGNSA.